The T cell receptor (beta chain) under discussion was sequenced for a study of regulatory T cells in long-lasting Graves disease. Library construction for TCR beta used iRepertoire HTBI primers and Arm-PCR of CDR3 regions. TCRdb processed the multiplex PCR reads anew with MiXCR; each CDR3 protein has one entry. The sample shows about 530,000 distinct CDR3 sequences, around 15% of them seen only once. The sample's time point: newly diagnosed GD, antithyroid drugs for less than 3 months. Scientists built the TCR library using RNA that was extracted from PBMCs. The germline V gene has CDR1 MGHRA and CDR2 YSYEKL. This CDR3 is built from 16 residues. Trimming took off 3 bases at V and 0 bases at J, with 12 bases between the two ends. In this sample, this clonotype turned up a few times. The same data also contributed to another study, on T cells in Graves' hyperthyroidism and ophthalmopathy.

This chain connects TRBV4-1 to TRBJ1-3, with TRBD1 as a possible D gene (5 bases). The material was peripheral blood mononuclear cells (PBMCs), obtained at new diagnosis, from a patient treated with antithyroid drugs. The clonotype originates from a woman aged 35 to 59 with Graves disease. CDR3 in DNA: TGCGCCAGCAGCCATCCTCCAGGGTCCTCTGGAAACACCATATATTTT. As protein: CASSHPPGSSGNTIYF.